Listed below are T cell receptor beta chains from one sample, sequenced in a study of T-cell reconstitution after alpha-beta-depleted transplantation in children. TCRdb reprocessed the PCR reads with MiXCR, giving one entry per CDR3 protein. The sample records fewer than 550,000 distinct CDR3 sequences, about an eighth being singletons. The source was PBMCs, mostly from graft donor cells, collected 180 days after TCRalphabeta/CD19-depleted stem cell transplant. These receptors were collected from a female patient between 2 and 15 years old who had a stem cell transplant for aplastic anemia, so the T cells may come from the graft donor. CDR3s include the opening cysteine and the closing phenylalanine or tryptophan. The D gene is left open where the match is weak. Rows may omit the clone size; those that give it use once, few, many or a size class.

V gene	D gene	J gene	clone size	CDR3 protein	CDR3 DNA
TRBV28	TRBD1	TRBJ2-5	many	CASSVLTGGEETQYF	TGTGCCAGCAGTGTCCTGACAGGGGGGGAAGAGACCCAGTACTTC
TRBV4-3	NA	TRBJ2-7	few	CASSQDLVDLSYEQYF	TGCGCCAGCAGCCAAGATCTAGTGGACCTCTCCTACGAGCAGTACTTC
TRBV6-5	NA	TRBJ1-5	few	CASSYRGHGNQPQHF	TGTGCCAGCAGTTACCGGGGGCACGGCAATCAGCCCCAGCATTTT
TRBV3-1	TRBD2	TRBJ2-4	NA	CASSQDHGGGKPLAKNIQYF	TGTGCCAGCAGCCAAGATCACGGGGGAGGGAAGCCTCTAGCCAAAAACATTCAGTACTTC
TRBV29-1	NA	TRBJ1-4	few	CSVQPRLSTNEKLFF	TGCAGCGTCCAACCTCGACTGTCAACTAATGAAAAACTGTTTTTT
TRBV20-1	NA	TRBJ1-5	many	CSARVVGGTYQPQHF	TGCAGTGCTAGAGTGGTGGGGGGCACCTATCAGCCCCAGCATTTT
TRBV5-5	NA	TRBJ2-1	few	CASSFRAGTLNEQFF	TGTGCCAGCAGCTTCCGAGCGGGGACATTAAATGAGCAGTTCTTC
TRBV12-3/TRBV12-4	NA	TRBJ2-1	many	CASSSIEQFF	TGTGCCAGCAGTTCGATAGAGCAGTTCTTC
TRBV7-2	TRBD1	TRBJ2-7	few	CASSLDWDRGRVEQYF	TGTGCCAGCAGCTTAGATTGGGACAGGGGGAGGGTCGAGCAGTACTTC
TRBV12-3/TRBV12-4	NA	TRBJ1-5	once	CASILSIGGRDQPQHF	TGTGCCAGCATATTGAGCATCGGGGGCCGGGATCAGCCCCAGCATTTT
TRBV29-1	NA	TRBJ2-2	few	CSVIRSVGQNTGELFF	TGCAGCGTTATTCGGTCGGTTGGACAAAACACCGGGGAGCTGTTTTTT
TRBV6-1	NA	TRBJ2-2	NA	CATRRQTTGELFF	TGTGCCACCCGACGACAGACCACCGGGGAGCTGTTTTTT
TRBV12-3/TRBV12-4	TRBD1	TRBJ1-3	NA	CASSPPQGEPGNTIYF	TGTGCCAGCAGCCCGCCCCAGGGGGAACCTGGAAACACCATATATTTT
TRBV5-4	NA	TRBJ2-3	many	CASSRTGTYGTDTQYF	TGTGCCAGCAGCCGCACCGGGACCTACGGCACAGATACGCAGTATTTT
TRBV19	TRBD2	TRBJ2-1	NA	CASIMTSEGNEQFF	TGTGCCAGTATAATGACTAGCGAGGGAAATGAGCAGTTCTTC
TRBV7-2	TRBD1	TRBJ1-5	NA	CASSLETGGGNQPQHF	TGTGCCAGCAGCTTAGAAACAGGGGGTGGCAATCAGCCCCAGCATTTT
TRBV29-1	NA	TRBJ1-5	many	CSVRARGVQYSNQPQHF	TGCAGCGTTAGGGCTAGAGGGGTACAGTATAGCAATCAGCCCCAGCATTTT
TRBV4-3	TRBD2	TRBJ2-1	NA	CASSQGLAGAYNEQFF	TGCGCCAGCAGCCAGGGACTAGCGGGAGCTTACAATGAGCAGTTCTTC
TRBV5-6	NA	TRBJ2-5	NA	CASSLPAGRTQETQYF	TGTGCCAGCAGCCTTCCCGCCGGCAGAACACAAGAGACCCAGTACTTC
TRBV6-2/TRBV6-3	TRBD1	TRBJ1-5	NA	CASSVRQGGNQPQHF	TGTGCCAGCAGCGTCCGGCAGGGGGGAAATCAGCCCCAGCATTTT
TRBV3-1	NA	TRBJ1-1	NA	CASSQVRGRWTEAFF	TGTGCCAGCAGCCAAGTAAGGGGAAGATGGACTGAAGCTTTCTTT
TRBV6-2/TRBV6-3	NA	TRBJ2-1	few	CASSWLAYNEQFF	TGTGCCAGCAGTTGGCTAGCCTACAATGAGCAGTTCTTC
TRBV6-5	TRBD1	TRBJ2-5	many	CASSLHRGARAETQYF	TGTGCCAGCAGCCTGCACAGGGGCGCCCGGGCTGAGACCCAGTACTTC
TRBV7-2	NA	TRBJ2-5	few	CASSPTQAHPETQYF	TGTGCCAGCAGCCCCACGCAAGCCCATCCAGAGACCCAGTACTTC
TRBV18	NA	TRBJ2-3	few	CASSYYRDDTQYF	TGTGCCAGCTCATACTACAGGGACGATACGCAGTATTTT
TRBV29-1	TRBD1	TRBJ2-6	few	CSVDGTGSSGANVLTF	TGCAGCGTTGATGGGACAGGGAGCTCTGGGGCCAACGTCCTGACTTTC
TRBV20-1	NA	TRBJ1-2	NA	CSAGLGGWNYGYTF	TGCAGTGCTGGTCTCGGGGGCTGGAACTATGGCTACACCTTC
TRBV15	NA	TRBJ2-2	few	CATSRVRGAGTGELFF	TGTGCCACCAGCAGAGTCAGGGGGGCCGGCACCGGGGAGCTGTTTTTT
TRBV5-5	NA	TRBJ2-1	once	CASSPNCEQFF	TGTGCCAGCAGCCCTAATTGTGAGCAGTTCTTC
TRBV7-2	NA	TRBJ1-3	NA	CASSLQGRGGNTIYF	TGTGCCAGCAGCTTACAGGGGAGGGGTGGAAACACCATATATTTT
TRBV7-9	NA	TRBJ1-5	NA	CASSLGGGKGNQPQHF	TGTGCCAGCAGCTTAGGAGGGGGGAAAGGCAATCAGCCCCAGCATTTT
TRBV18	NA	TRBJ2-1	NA	CASSLGRQGSYNEQFF	TGTGCCAGCTCACTCGGTCGCCAGGGGTCCTACAATGAGCAGTTCTTC
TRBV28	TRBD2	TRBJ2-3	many	CASSYLSSGRADTQYF	TGTGCCAGCAGTTACCTTTCTAGCGGGAGAGCAGATACGCAGTATTTT
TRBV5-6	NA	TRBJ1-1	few	CASSWGTDLMNTEAFF	TGTGCCAGCAGCTGGGGGACGGATTTAATGAACACTGAAGCTTTCTTT
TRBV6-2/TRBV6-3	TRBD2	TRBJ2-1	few	CASSPSGITYNEQFF	TGTGCCAGCAGCCCAAGCGGGATCACCTACAATGAGCAGTTCTTC